The table lists the clone carrying this T cell receptor beta chain with a few counts. Its antigen is not identified. Measured with immunoSEQ multiplex PCR; TCRdb has only the in-frame clones, and not every one. Of about 67,000 clones detected, about 72% appear once; the ten largest clones hold roughly 15%. The data belong to a study of radiotherapy plus CTLA-4 blockade in lung cancer. Study-wide background: The study recorded objective responses in roughly 20% of patients and disease control in about 30%.

Overall study findings and caveats: Strongest reported response predictors: early blood clone changes and post-radiation interferon-beta. Expansion in blood of tumor-derived TCR clones was seen after radiotherapy plus ipilimumab.

From germline, CDR1 is MNHEY and CDR2 SVGAGI. The V and J ends lost 2 bases and 2 bases respectively, with 13 bases between them. This CDR3 region has 16 residues. This sample comprised peripheral blood, obtained from a patient treated with radiotherapy plus ipilimumab. The chain employs TRBV6-5 and TRBJ1-3; possible D gene TRBD1, 5 bases. The receptor was derived from a human donor with non-small cell lung cancer whose response to radiotherapy plus ipilimumab could not be evaluated. Some clones in this sample may be carry-over from other donors' samples. The CDR3 nucleotides read TGTGCCAGCAGTTACGGGTGGGGGGGGACTGGAAACACCATATATTTT. It codes for CASSYGWGGTGNTIYF.